This record concerns one T cell receptor beta chain sequence. Sequenced by immunoSEQ multiplex PCR; TCRdb stores in-frame clones only, minus some. The repertoire holds around 78,000 clones, with about nine tenths as singletons. Trimming took 3 bases from V and 15 from J; bases not matched to a gene: 7. Germline CDR1 is SNHLY and CDR2 is FYNNEI. This CDR3 comprises 12 residues. This entry belongs to a study of OX40 agonist ivuxolimab in advanced cancers. The rearrangement uses TRBV2 and TRBJ2-1; TRBD2 matches at 8 bases. This material consisted of CD4+ or CD8+ T cells sorted from blood, taken in a trial of the OX40 agonist ivuxolimab. The origin of this receptor is an adult with an advanced solid tumor such as melanoma, head and neck, liver or kidney cancer. CDR3 sequence reads: CASSDSSGRGFF. CDR3 nucleotides: TGTGCCAGCAGTGATTCAAGCGGGAGAGGGTTCTTC.